One and the same sample provided the 5 T cell receptor beta chains below, sequenced in a study of blood T cell repertoires in COVID-19. This table comes from immunoSEQ multiplex PCR, and its TCRdb copy is limited to in-frame clones, with some not included. The table includes roughly 120,000 clones, 75% to 90% detected once. Sequenced material: peripheral blood. The receptor set was obtained from a woman in her seventies with acute or convalescent COVID-19.

V gene TRBV6-5 combines with J gene TRBJ2-7; D not resolved. The CDR3 covers 13 residues. Trimming took off 8 bases at V and 0 bases at J, with 11 bases between the two ends. CDR1 MNHEY and CDR2 SVGAGI come from the germline V gene. The CDR3 here is CASVASTSYEQYF. The CDR3 nucleotides read TGTGCCAGCGTGGCTAGTACCTCCTACGAGCAGTACTTC.

The chain combines TRBV28 with TRBJ2-7, with TRBD1 matching 9 bases. V lost 4 bases to trimming and J lost 6 bases; unmatched junction nucleotides: 1. Looked up from germline, CDR1 is MDHEN and CDR2 is SYDVKM. This CDR3 is built from 12 residues. The CDR3 bases are TGTGCCAGCAGTTACAGGGGGCCCGAGCAGTACTTC. This gives the protein CASSYRGPEQYF.

The chain joins TRBV6-1 to TRBJ1-1; 7 bases are shared with TRBD1. Trimming cost V 6 bases and J 1 base; bases outside gene matches: 5. CDR3 length equals 14 residues. Germline V gene data show CDR1 as MNHNS and CDR2 as SASEGT. In nucleotides, the CDR3 is TGTGCCAGCAGCCTCGGGACAGCGAACACTGAAGCTTTCTTT. Its translation: CASSLGTANTEAFF.

This rearrangement joins TRBV28 to TRBJ1-2; unclear D gene. The V end was cut by 4 bases, the J end by 4 bases, with 13 bases between. Germline CDR1 reads MDHEN; CDR2 reads SYDVKM. The CDR3 is made up of 14 amino acids. The CDR3 DNA reads as TGTGCCAGCAGTTCCACCCTCCGGGTCTATGGCTACACCTTC. Translating gives CASSSTLRVYGYTF.

The chain recombines TRBV7-8 with TRBJ1-3; D uncertain. The CDR3 is made up of 15 amino acids. The germline V gene has CDR1 SGHVS and CDR2 FQNEAQ. Trimming stripped 1 base from V and 0 bases from J, with 7 bases between. The CDR3 DNA sequence: TGTGCCAGCAGCTTAGGCCGGAGCTCTGGAAACACCATATATTTT. Encoded protein: CASSLGRSSGNTIYF.